This T cell receptor beta chain was sequenced in a study of response to subunit inactivated influenza vaccine. As to this clonotype: The antigen is undetermined.

Regarding the study as a whole: Authors suggested that a seasonal influenza vaccination recruits few new T cells each time.

TCRdb passed the RT-PCR reads through MiXCR, listing each CDR3 protein once. This sample has about 700,000 distinct CDR3 sequences, with 15% to 19% found just once. The sequencing here drew on PBMCs from blood, taken 11 to 12 days after vaccination. This TCR derives from a man between 50 and 59 years old who received an inactivated influenza vaccine.

The DNA of the CDR3 is TGCGCCAGCAGCATGCAGGGCCTCTCTGGGGCCAACGTCCTGACTTTC. Translated: CASSMQGLSGANVLTF. The genes are TRBV5-1 and TRBJ2-6; D possibly corresponds to TRBD1 (5 bases). The CDR3 loop spans 16 amino acids. Germline V CDR1 and CDR2: SGHRS, YFSETQ. Trimming cost V 4 bases and J 0 bases, with 11 bases left between them.